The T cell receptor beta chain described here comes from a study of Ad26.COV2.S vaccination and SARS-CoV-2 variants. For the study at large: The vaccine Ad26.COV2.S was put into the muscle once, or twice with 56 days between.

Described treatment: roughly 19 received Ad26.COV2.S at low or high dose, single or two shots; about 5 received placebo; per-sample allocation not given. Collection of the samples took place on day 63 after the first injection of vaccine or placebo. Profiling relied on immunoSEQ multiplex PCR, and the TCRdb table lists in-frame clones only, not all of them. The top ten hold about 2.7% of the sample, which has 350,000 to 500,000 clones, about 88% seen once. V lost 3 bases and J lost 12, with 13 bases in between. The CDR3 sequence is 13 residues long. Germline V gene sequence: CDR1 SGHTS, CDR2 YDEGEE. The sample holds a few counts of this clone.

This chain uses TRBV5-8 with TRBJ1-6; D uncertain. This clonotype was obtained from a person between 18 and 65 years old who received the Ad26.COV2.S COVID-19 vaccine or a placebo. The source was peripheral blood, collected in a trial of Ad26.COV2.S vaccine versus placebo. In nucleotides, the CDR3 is TGTGCCAGCAGCTCACGACGGGGAGGACCCCTCCACTTT. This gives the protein CASSSRRGGPLHF. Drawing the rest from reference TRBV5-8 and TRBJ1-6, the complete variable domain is EAGVTQSPTHLIKTRGQQATLRCSPISGHTSVYWYQQALGLGLQFLLWYDEGEERNRGNFPPRFSGRQFPNYSSELNVNALELEDSALYLCASSSRRGGPLHFGNGTRLTVT.